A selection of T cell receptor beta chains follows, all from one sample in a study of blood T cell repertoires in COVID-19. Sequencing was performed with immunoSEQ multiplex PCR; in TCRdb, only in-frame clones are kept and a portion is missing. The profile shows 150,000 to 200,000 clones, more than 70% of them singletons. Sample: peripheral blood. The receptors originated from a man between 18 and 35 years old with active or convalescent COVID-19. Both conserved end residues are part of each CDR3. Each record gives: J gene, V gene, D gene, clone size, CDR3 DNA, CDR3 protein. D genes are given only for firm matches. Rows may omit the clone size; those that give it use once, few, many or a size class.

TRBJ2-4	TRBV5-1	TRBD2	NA	TGCGCCAGCAGTCTGCTCCCGGGACTAGCGGGAGGATTAGCCAAAAACATTCAGTACTTC	CASSLLPGLAGGLAKNIQYF
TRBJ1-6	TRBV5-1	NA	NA	TGCGCCAGCAGCTCCTCAGGCTTAGATAATTCACCCCTCCACTTT	CASSSSGLDNSPLHF
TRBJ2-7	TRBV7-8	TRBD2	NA	TGTGCCAGCAGCCCATCCCCGCTAGCGGTAAGCTCCTACGAGCAGTACTTC	CASSPSPLAVSSYEQYF
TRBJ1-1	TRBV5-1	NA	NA	TGCGCCAGCAGCTTGGCCTCGGTCCGGGAGTCTGAAGCTTTCTTT	CASSLASVRESEAFF
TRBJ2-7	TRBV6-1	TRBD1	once	TGTGCCAGCAGTGAGTGGACAGGAGTCTACGAGCAGTACTTC	CASSEWTGVYEQYF
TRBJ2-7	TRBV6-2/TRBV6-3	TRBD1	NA	TGTGCCAGCAGTGTGGTTGGACAGGGTCACTCCTACGAGCAGTACTTC	CASSVVGQGHSYEQYF
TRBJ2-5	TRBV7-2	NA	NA	TGTGCCAGCAGCCCTCTAAAAGCGGGCCAGGGGACCCAGTACTTC	CASSPLKAGQGTQYF
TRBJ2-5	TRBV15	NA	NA	TGTGCCACCAGCAGAGAACAGCAAGAGACCCAGTACTTC	CATSREQQETQYF
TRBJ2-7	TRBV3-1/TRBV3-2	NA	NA	TGTGCCAGCAGCCTACAAACGTACGAGCAGTACTTC	CASSLQTYEQYF
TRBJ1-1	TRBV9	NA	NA	TGTGCCAGCAGTTGGAGTCAGAACACTGAAGCTTTCTTT	CASSWSQNTEAFF
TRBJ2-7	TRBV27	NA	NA	TGTGCCAGCAGTTCCATCGGCGGGTCCTACGAGCAGTACTTC	CASSSIGGSYEQYF
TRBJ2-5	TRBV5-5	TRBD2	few	TGTGCCAGCAGCTCAACGGCCCCGGGACTAGCGGGTCAAGAGACCCAGTACTTC	CASSSTAPGLAGQETQYF
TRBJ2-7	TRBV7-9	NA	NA	TGTGCCAGCAGCCTTGGACGGGGTAGGGAGCAGTACTTC	CASSLGRGREQYF
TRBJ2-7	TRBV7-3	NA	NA	TGTGCCAGCAGCTTAACCGGCACCGGGACCTACGAGCAGTACTTC	CASSLTGTGTYEQYF
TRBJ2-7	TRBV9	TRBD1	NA	TGTGCCAGCAGCTTGAGGACAGGTGGGGAGCAGTACTTC	CASSLRTGGEQYF
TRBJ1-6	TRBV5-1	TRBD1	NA	TGCGCCAGCAGCTCAGGACAGGGGTATTCACCCCTCCACTTT	CASSSGQGYSPLHF
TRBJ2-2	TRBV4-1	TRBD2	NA	TGCGCCAGCAGCCAAGAACCGGGACTAGGCACCGGGGAGCTGTTTTTT	CASSQEPGLGTGELFF
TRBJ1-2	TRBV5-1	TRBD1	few	TGCGCCAGCAGCTTGGCTACAGGGGATTCTAACTATGGCTACACCTTC	CASSLATGDSNYGYTF
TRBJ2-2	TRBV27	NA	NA	TGTGCCAGCAGACAAACACCGAACACCGGGGAGCTGTTTTTT	CASRQTPNTGELFF
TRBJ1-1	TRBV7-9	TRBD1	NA	TGTGCCAGCAGCTTTGACAGGGGTTATACTGAAGCTTTCTTT	CASSFDRGYTEAFF
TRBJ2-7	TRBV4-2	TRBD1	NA	TGTGCCAGCAGCCAAAATCCACCTCAGGACAGGGTACTTTACGAGCAGTACTTC	CASSQNPPQDRVLYEQYF
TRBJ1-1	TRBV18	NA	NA	TGTGCCACCGTACCCCCAGGGCGGAATTGGGGCACTGAAGCTTTCTTT	CATVPPGRNWGTEAFF
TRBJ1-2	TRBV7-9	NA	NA	TGTGCCAGCAGCTCGACAGGTTCTAACTATGGCTACACCTTC	CASSSTGSNYGYTF
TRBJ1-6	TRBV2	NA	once	TGTGCCAGCGGTCCGAGCTCCTATAATTCACCCCTCCACTTT	CASGPSSYNSPLHF
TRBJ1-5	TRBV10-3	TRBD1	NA	TGTGCCATCAACGACAGGGACAATCAGCCCCAGCATTTT	CAINDRDNQPQHF